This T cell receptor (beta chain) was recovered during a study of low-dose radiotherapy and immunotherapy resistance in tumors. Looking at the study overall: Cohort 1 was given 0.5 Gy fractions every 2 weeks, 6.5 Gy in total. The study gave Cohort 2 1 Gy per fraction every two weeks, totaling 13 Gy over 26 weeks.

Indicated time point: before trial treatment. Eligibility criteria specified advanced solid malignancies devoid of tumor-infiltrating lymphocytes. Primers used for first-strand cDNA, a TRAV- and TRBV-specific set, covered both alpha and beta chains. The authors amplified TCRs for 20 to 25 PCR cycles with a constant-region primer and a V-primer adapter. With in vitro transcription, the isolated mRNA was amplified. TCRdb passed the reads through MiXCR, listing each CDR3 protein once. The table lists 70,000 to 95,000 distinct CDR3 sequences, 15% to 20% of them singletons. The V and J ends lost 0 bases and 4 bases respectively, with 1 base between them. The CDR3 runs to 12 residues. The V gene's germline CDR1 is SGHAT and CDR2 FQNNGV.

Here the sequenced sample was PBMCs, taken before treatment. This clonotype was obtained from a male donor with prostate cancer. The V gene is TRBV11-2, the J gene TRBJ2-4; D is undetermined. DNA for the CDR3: TGTGCCAGCAGCTTAGAAAAAAACATTCAGTACTTC. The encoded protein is CASSLEKNIQYF.